A single T cell receptor beta chain is shown here with its context. One end of the junction is discordant with germline, which a read error may explain. This entry belongs to a study of CD8 T cells in ankylosing spondylitis. Each CDR3 protein gets one entry after TCRdb re-called the 5' RACE reads with MiXCR. The repertoire has 250,000 or so distinct CDR3 sequences, approximately 20% of them found once; the top ten carry around a third. The CDR3 is made up of 13 amino acids. Germline assignment: CDR1 LGHNT and CDR2 FRNRAP. Sequencing was done on a sample of blood, either unsorted or a sorted T cell fraction (not recorded which). V gene TRBV12-5 combines with J gene TRBJ2-7; possibly TRBD2 for D (5 bases). The origin of this receptor is a male donor with ankylosing spondylitis or in good health (not recorded which). CDR3 sequence reads: CASGLVGSYEQCF. DNA of the CDR3: TGTGCTAGTGGACTAGTGGGTTCCTACGAGCAGTGCTTC. The full variable domain, with the rest looked up from reference TRBV12-5 and TRBJ2-7, is DARVTQTPRHKVTEMGQEVTMRCQPILGHNTVFWYRQTMMQGLELLAYFRNRAPLDDSGMPKDRFSAEMPDATLATLKIQPSEPRDSAVYFCASGLVGSYEQCFGPGTRLTVT.